The 29 T cell receptor beta chains listed next were all sequenced from one sample in a study of glioma-infiltrating T cells (dated by TCRdb to about 2016). Instrument used: Illumina MiSeq. TCR alpha and beta CDR3 regions were amplified with the iRepertoire nested amplicon-rescue multiplex PCR (arm-PCR) platform from RNA. TCRdb applied fastp at Q25 and MiXCR to the public reads, then kept only in-frame beta chains. Each entry is one CDR3 protein sequence, shown with its most common DNA and genes. The sample table holds more than 350,000 distinct CDR3 sequences, of which about two fifths were seen once. The leading ten clones occupy about 12% of the sample. The sequenced sample was glioma tissue, nonneoplastic brain tissue, or PBMCs (not recorded which). These receptors all stem from a human donor with low-grade glioma or glioblastoma, undergoing nonglioma brain surgery, or in good health (not recorded which).

This sequence joins TRBV29-1 and TRBJ2-7, with D possibly TRBD2 on 6 matching bases. The CDR3 runs to 12 residues. The V end was cut by 2 bases, the J end by 3 bases, with 8 bases between. CDR1 SQVTM and CDR2 ANQGSEA come from the germline V gene. This CDR3 reads CSVETGSYEQYF. The CDR3 region has the DNA TGCAGCGTTGAAACCGGGAGCTACGAGCAGTACTTC.

This clonotype was detected ten times or more. The chain carries TRBV6-1 and TRBJ2-3, with 7 bases fitting TRBD1. Germline values: CDR1 MNHNS, CDR2 SASEGT. With V trimmed by 5 bases and J by 4 bases, 6 bases remained unmatched. CDR3 size: 14 residues. CDR3 nucleotide sequence: TGTGCCAGCAGTTTAAAGGGGGCGGCAGATACGCAGTATTTT. It translates to CASSLKGAADTQYF.

This clonotype was seen a few times. V gene TRBV6-2 or TRBV6-3 combines with J gene TRBJ2-7, with TRBD1 matching over 7 bases. Germline loops: CDR1 MNHEY, CDR2 SVGEGT. This CDR3 is built from 12 residues. With V trimmed by 6 bases and J by 6 bases, 5 bases remained unmatched. The CDR3 spells CASRPRQGEQYF. CDR3 in DNA: TGTGCCAGCAGACCAAGACAGGGCGAGCAGTACTTC.

The chain combines TRBV2 with TRBJ1-1; 7 nucleotides align to TRBD1. With V trimmed by 6 bases and J by 0 bases, 13 bases remained unmatched. The CDR3 contains 17 residues. Germline loops: CDR1 SNHLY, CDR2 FYNNEI. In DNA form, the CDR3 reads TGTGCCAGCAGCTTTAGGAGGGGACAGACCATGAACACTGAAGCTTTCTTT. This sequence encodes CASSFRRGQTMNTEAFF.

This clonotype was recorded a few times. The chain joins TRBV19 to TRBJ2-3; no firm D call. In germline, CDR1 is LNHDA, CDR2 SQIVND (reference sequence). This CDR3 comprises 14 residues. V was cut by 4 bases and J by 7 bases, with 15 bases left in between. The CDR3 spells CASSTQAIGNTQYF. The CDR3 DNA sequence: TGTGCCAGTAGTACTCAAGCTATTGGTAATACGCAGTATTTT.

The chain couples TRBV5-6 to TRBJ2-1; D is unclear. The CDR3 length is 12 residues. Germline CDR1 SGHDT, CDR2 YYEEEE. Trimming cost V 1 base and J 9 bases, with 8 bases left between them. The CDR3 DNA reads as TGTGCCAGCAGCTTGAAAAGGGCTGAGCAGTTCTTC. Translation gives CASSLKRAEQFF.

This clonotype was seen a few times. The chain couples TRBV19 to TRBJ1-5; maybe TRBD1 (6 bases). Trimming shortened V by 1 base and J by 4 bases, and 14 bases separated the two germline ends. Germline V lookup: CDR1 LNHDA, CDR2 SQIVND (reference sequence). The CDR3 contains 16 residues. DNA for the CDR3: TGTGCCAGTAGTATAGGAGGGGGGTTCGCAAATCAGCCCCAGCATTTT. It yields the protein CASSIGGGFANQPQHF.

This clonotype was detected ten times or more. This sequence joins TRBV27 and TRBJ2-3; possible D gene TRBD1, 6 bases. V lost 2 bases, J lost 6 bases, and 18 bases lay in between. CDR1 is MNHEY, CDR2 SMNVEV, per germline (reference sequence). The CDR3 covers 16 residues. In DNA, the CDR3 is TGTGCCAGCAGTTTAGTTGGGTGGCAGGGGATCGATACGCAGTATTTT. This codes for CASSLVGWQGIDTQYF.

Many counts were recorded for this clonotype. V usage is TRBV6-1 and J usage is TRBJ1-2; no clear D gene. The CDR3 covers 12 residues. Deletions cut 1 base from V and 7 bases from J, with 7 bases between. Looked up from germline, CDR1 is MNHNS and CDR2 is SASEGT. CDR3 amino acids: CASSEELGGYTF. CDR3 sequence (DNA): TGTGCCAGCAGTGAAGAGTTAGGTGGCTACACCTTC.

This clonotype was seen many times. The chain combines TRBV20-1 with TRBJ2-3; 7 positions match TRBD2. The CDR3 runs 13 residues. The V gene end was trimmed by 5 bases and the J gene end by 3 bases; junction bases not matched to a gene: 5. Germline V gene lookup returns CDR1 DFQATT and CDR2 SNEGSKA (reference sequence). This CDR3 is CSAEGGSTDTQYF. The DNA for the CDR3 is TGCAGTGCTGAGGGCGGGAGTACAGATACGCAGTATTTT.

This clonotype was counted ten times or more. The rearrangement joins TRBV6-1 to TRBJ1-1, with D possibly matching TRBD1 (5 bases). V was cut by 10 bases and J by 4 bases, with 19 bases left in between. From germline, CDR1 is MNHNS and CDR2 SASEGT. This CDR3 has 14 amino acids. Here the CDR3 reads CATLEVGRATEAFF. CDR3 coding DNA: TGTGCCACCCTCGAGGTGGGGCGCGCCACTGAAGCTTTCTTT.

The chain links TRBV6-5 to TRBJ1-1, with TRBD1 matching 10 bases. Germline assignment: CDR1 MNHEY and CDR2 SVGAGI. The CDR3 has 15 residues. The V and J ends lost 2 bases and 5 bases, in that order; junction bases with no gene match: 5. The DNA for the CDR3 is TGTGCCAGCAGTTACGGGACAGGGGAATCTACTGAAGCTTTCTTT. Protein sequence: CASSYGTGESTEAFF.

This clonotype has only a few counts. The chain carries TRBV20-1 and TRBJ1-1; TRBD1 aligns across 7 bases. J was trimmed by 5 bases and V by 7 bases; bases with no gene match: 13. Germline values: CDR1 DFQATT, CDR2 SNEGSKA (reference sequence). The CDR3 consists of 14 residues. CDR3 protein: CSGGLTQGYTEAFF. The CDR3 DNA sequence: TGCAGTGGTGGATTGACACAGGGGTATACTGAAGCTTTCTTT.

A note on this clonotype: This sequence may be a read error, since a much larger clone differs from it by one base. The conserved final phenylalanine or tryptophan is absent from the CDR3, which likely points to a read error. J is TRBJ1-3 and V is TRBV6-2 or TRBV6-3; no definite D call. This CDR3 has 14 amino acids. Germline CDR1 MNHEY, CDR2 SVGEGT. V was pared by 5 bases and J by 2 bases, with 10 bases between. The CDR3 nucleotides are TGTGCCAGCAGTCTACCGAGGACTGGAAACACCATATATCTT. Encoded protein: CASSLPRTGNTIYL.

This sequence joins TRBV15 and TRBJ2-2; the match to TRBD1 covers 7 bases. V was clipped by 1 base and J by 0 bases; unmatched bases: 2. The CDR3 has 16 amino acids. The V gene's germline CDR1 is LNHNV and CDR2 YYDKDF (reference sequence). DNA of the CDR3: TGTGCCACCAGCAGAGGGGACAGCACGAACACCGGGGAGCTGTTTTTT. Amino acids: CATSRGDSTNTGELFF.

Of note for this clonotype: The CDR3 ends on some other residue instead of the conserved phenylalanine or tryptophan, so this is likely a read error. The chain recombines TRBV24-1 with TRBJ2-7; 7 positions agree with TRBD1. Germline V gene data show CDR1 as KGHDR and CDR2 as SFDVKD. The CDR3 totals 17 residues. The CDR3 loop is CASSFGPGQASRDEQYL. The CDR3 bases are TGTGCCAGCAGTTTCGGGCCCGGACAGGCCTCCCGGGATGAGCAGTACCTC.

This clonotype came up a few times. J is TRBJ2-2 and V is TRBV25-1; D is unresolved. The CDR3 loop spans 14 amino acids. Trimming pared 3 bases from V and 1 base from J, leaving 6 bases between. Looked up from germline, CDR1 is MGHDK and CDR2 is SYGVNS. The DNA of the CDR3 is TGTGCCAGCAGTGATCGGCGGAACACCGGGGAGCTGTTTTTT. Translated: CASSDRRNTGELFF.

The chain is built from TRBV5-1 and TRBJ2-2, with 7 positions matching TRBD2. The V gene's germline CDR1 is SGHRS and CDR2 YFSETQ. J gave up 5 bases and V 6 bases, and 10 bases lay outside the gene matches. CDR3 length: 15 residues. CDR3 residues: CASTKAAGETGELFF. The CDR3 coding sequence is TGCGCCAGCACCAAAGCGGCGGGAGAGACCGGGGAGCTGTTTTTT.

The table lists this clonotype with many counts. The V call is TRBV27, the J call TRBJ2-1; 11 nucleotides match TRBD2. The CDR3 length is 15 residues. CDR1 and CDR2 from the germline V gene are MNHEY and SMNVEV (reference sequence). The V gene end was trimmed by 5 bases and the J gene end by 7 bases; junction bases not matched to a gene: 7. The CDR3 DNA is TGTGCCAGCAGTGAGGGGACTAGCGGAATGAATGAGCAGTTCTTC. It translates to CASSEGTSGMNEQFF.

This clonotype was seen only a few times. This chain links TRBV14 with TRBJ1-2; D is ambiguous. Germline V gene sequence: CDR1 SGHDN, CDR2 FVKESK. The V and J ends lost 0 bases and 5 bases respectively, with 16 bases between them. This CDR3 has 16 amino acids. The DNA of the CDR3 is TGTGCCAGCAGCCAAGACGGTTTTCCCGGACCTTATGGCTACACCTTC. Its protein is CASSQDGFPGPYGYTF.

The genes are TRBV7-9 and TRBJ2-7, with TRBD2 as a possible D gene (5 bases). Trimming cost V 6 bases and J 2 bases, with 14 bases left between them. The CDR3 loop spans 14 amino acids. Germline CDR1 reads SEHNR; CDR2 reads FQNEAQ (reference sequence). CDR3 sequence: CASSPPGFPYEQYF. The CDR3 nucleotides read TGTGCCAGCAGTCCGCCGGGGTTTCCCTACGAGCAGTACTTC.

A single count supports this clonotype. This clone may be a read error of a much larger clone one base away. The chain has TRBV20-1 and TRBJ2-7; D gene ambiguous. The CDR3 covers 13 residues. CDR1 is DFQATT and CDR2 is SNEGSKA in the germline V gene (reference sequence). V was clipped by 6 bases and J by 0 bases, with 12 bases between them. The CDR3 here is CSAPDGSSYEQYF. In nucleotides, the CDR3 is TGCAGTGCCCCGGACGGGTCCTCCTACGAGCAGTACTTC.

The V and J genes are TRBV10-3 and TRBJ2-7, with 7 bases fitting TRBD1. Germline V gene lookup returns CDR1 ENHRY and CDR2 SYGVKD. There are 13 residues in the CDR3. Trimming at V came to 6 bases and at J to 2 bases, leaving 4 bases not matched to a gene. Here the CDR3 DNA reads TGTGCCATCAGCGCTGGGACAGCCTACGAGCAGTACTTC. Protein: CAISAGTAYEQYF.

The genes are TRBV7-9 and TRBJ1-2, with no clear D. V shed 0 bases and J shed 8 bases, with 7 bases lying between them. The germline V gene has CDR1 SEHNR and CDR2 FQNEAQ (reference sequence). The CDR3 is 12 amino acids. The CDR3 region has the DNA TGTGCCAGCAGCTTAGCTCAGTTGGGCTACACCTTC. This gives the protein CASSLAQLGYTF.

The chain joins TRBV7-3 to TRBJ2-1; possibly TRBD2 for D (5 bases). V was cut by 1 base and J by 10 bases, with 11 bases left in between. This CDR3 region has 13 residues. Germline assignment: CDR1 SGHTA and CDR2 FQGTGA. CDR3 DNA: TGTGCCAGCAGCTTAAGCCCTAGCTGGGAGCAGTTCTTC. Its translation is CASSLSPSWEQFF.

The chain has TRBV19 and TRBJ2-7, with 10 bases lining up with TRBD1. Germline values: CDR1 LNHDA, CDR2 SQIVND (reference sequence). V shed 3 bases, J shed 1 base, and the junction held 3 bases outside the gene matches. This CDR3 comprises 15 residues. Here the CDR3 DNA reads TGTGCCAGTAGTATCCGGACAGGGGGTTCCTACGAGCAGTACTTC. It codes for CASSIRTGGSYEQYF. Filled out from reference TRBV19 and TRBJ2-7, the complete variable domain reads DGGITQSPKYLFRKEGQNVTLSCEQNLNHDAMYWYRQDPGQGLRLIYYSQIVNDFQKGDIAEGYSVSREKKESFPLTVTSAQKNPTAFYLCASSIRTGGSYEQYFGPGTRLTVT.

This clonotype was observed many times. The V and J genes are TRBV15 and TRBJ2-1; D is ambiguous. The CDR3 is 16 residues long. Germline loops: CDR1 LNHNV, CDR2 YYDKDF (reference sequence). The V end lost 7 bases, the J end lost 0 bases, and 16 bases lay between the germline ends. CDR3 DNA: TGTGCCACCACCTCCCCCCAGTTAAACTCCTACAATGAGCAGTTCTTC. Protein: CATTSPQLNSYNEQFF.

Points on this clonotype: A much larger clone lies one base from this, so it may be a read error. The V call is TRBV7-9, the J call TRBJ2-3; the match to TRBD2 covers 12 bases. After removal of 5 bases from V and 9 bases from J, the junction contained 9 bases not matched to a gene. The CDR3 runs 15 residues. CDR1 and CDR2 from the germline V gene are SEHNR and FQNEAQ (reference sequence). CDR3 bases: TGTGCCAGCAGCCAGGGGACTAGCGGGCTAGAAACGCAGTATTTT. Amino acid sequence: CASSQGTSGLETQYF. The full variable domain, with the rest looked up from reference TRBV7-9 and TRBJ2-3, is DTGVSQNPRHKITKRGQNVTFRCDPISEHNRLYWYRQTLGQGPEFLTYFQNEAQLEKSRLLSDRFSAERPKGSFSTLEIQRTEQGDSAMYLCASSQGTSGLETQYFGPGTRLTVL.

The genes are TRBV6-5 and TRBJ2-1, with TRBD1 matching 7 bases. Germline V lookup: CDR1 MNHEY, CDR2 SVGAGI. The length of the CDR3 is 15 residues. Trimming took 6 bases from V and 4 from J; bases not matched to a gene: 9. The CDR3 loop is CASSQDRGQYNEQFF. CDR3 bases: TGTGCCAGCAGCCAAGATCGGGGACAGTACAATGAGCAGTTCTTC.